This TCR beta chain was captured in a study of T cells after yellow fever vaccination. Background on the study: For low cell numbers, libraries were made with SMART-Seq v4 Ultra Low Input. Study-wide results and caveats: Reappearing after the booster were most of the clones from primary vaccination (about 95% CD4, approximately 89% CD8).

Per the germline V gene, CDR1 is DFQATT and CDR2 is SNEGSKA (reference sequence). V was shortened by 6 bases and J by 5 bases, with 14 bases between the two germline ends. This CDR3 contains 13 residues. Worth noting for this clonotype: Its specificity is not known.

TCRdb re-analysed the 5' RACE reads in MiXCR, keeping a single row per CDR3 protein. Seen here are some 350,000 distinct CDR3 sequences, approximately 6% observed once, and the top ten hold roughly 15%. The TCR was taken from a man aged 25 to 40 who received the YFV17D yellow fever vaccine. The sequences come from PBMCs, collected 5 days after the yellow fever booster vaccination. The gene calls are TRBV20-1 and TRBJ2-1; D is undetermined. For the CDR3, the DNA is TGCAGTGCCCAGGACGGTCCTAACAATGAGCAGTTCTTC. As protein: CSAQDGPNNEQFF.